This TCR beta chain came from a study of follicular helper T cells after annual influenza vaccination. Study as a whole: Across the 2013-2014, 2014-2015 and 2015-2016 vaccination seasons, some subjects were resampled.

Data came from immunoSEQ multiplex PCR; TCRdb stores just in-frame clones and leaves some out. The sample has about 9,400 clones, 83% seen once; the top ten hold around 0.34%. Time point reported: 2014-2015 season, 7 days after vaccination. The sequence derives from an adult who received the influenza vaccine. The sequencing used CXCR5- memory CD4+ T cells sorted from blood, collected 7 days after influenza vaccination.

CDR3 region: CASSEGLAGGPGETQYF. In DNA form, the CDR3 reads TGTGCCAGCAGTGAGGGACTAGCGGGGGGGCCGGGAGAGACCCAGTACTTC. The chain has TRBV5-8 and TRBJ2-5; 16 positions agree with TRBD2. The CDR3 loop spans 17 amino acids. Germline V gene sequence: CDR1 SGHTS, CDR2 YDEGEE. Trimming removed 5 bases from V and 4 bases from J; junction bases left unmatched: 8. Complete variable domain (other parts from reference TRBV5-8 and TRBJ2-5): EAGVTQSPTHLIKTRGQQATLRCSPISGHTSVYWYQQALGLGLQFLLWYDEGEERNRGNFPPRFSGRQFPNYSSELNVNALELEDSALYLCASSEGLAGGPGETQYFGPGTRLLVL.